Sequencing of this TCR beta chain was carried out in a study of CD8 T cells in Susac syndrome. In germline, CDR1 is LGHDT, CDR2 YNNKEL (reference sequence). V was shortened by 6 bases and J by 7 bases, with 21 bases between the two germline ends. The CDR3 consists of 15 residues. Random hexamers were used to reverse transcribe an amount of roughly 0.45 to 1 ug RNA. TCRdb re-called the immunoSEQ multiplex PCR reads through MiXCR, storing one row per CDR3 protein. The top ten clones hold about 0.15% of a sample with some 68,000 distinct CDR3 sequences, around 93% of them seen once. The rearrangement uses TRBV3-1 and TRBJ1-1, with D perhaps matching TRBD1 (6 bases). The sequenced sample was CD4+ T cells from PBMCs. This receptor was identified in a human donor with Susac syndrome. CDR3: CASSHNPGARGEAFF. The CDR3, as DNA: TGTGCCAGCAGTCACAACCCGGGGGCGAGGGGTGAAGCTTTCTTT.